The TCR beta chain described here comes from a study of cytomegalovirus exposure and HLA in healthy donors. Notes on the study in general: The investigators catalogued 150 to 200 TCR beta chains as cytomegalovirus-associated. Most TCRs appeared rarely, but some public TCRs recurred in many donors. Through in vitro validation, three CMV-associated chains were shown to be specific for CMV antigens. The classifier reportedly diagnosed cytomegalovirus status with high specificity and sensitivity.

Trimming pared 2 bases from V and 8 bases from J, leaving 9 bases between. Looked up from germline, CDR1 is GTSNPN and CDR2 is SVGIG (reference sequence). This CDR3 spans 11 amino acids. TCRdb's table, derived via immunoSEQ multiplex PCR, lists solely in-frame clones and lacks some. The sample consists of more than 75,000 clones, 90% to 95% of them appearing once. Regarding this clone: What it binds is unknown. The identical CDR3 is also encoded by other nucleotide sequences in the sample.

The clonotype comes from a man aged 18 to 29 in good health and CMV-seronegative. Source material: PBMCs. V and J are TRBV30 and TRBJ2-5, with D maybe TRBD1 (5 bases). The CDR3 sequence: CAWSQGYTQYF. The CDR3 region has the DNA TGTGCCTGGAGTCAGGGATACACCCAGTACTTC.